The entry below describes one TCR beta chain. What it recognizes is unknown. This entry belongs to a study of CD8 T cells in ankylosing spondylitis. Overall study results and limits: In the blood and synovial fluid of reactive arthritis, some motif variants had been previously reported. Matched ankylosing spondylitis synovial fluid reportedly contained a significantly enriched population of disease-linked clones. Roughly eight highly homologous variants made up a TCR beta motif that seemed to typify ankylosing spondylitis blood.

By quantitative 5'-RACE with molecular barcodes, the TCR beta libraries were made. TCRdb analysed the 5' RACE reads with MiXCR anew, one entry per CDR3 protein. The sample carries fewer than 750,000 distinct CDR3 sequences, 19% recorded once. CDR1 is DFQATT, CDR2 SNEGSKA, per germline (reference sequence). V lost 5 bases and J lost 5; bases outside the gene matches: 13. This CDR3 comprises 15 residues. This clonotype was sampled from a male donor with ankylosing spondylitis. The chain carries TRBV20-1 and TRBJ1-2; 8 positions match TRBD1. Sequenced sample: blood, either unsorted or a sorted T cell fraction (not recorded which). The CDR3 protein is CSALPPGQAGYGYTF. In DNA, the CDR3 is TGCAGTGCTCTCCCCCCGGGACAGGCAGGGTATGGCTACACCTTC.